This T cell receptor (beta chain) comes out of a study of blood T cell repertoires in COVID-19. On the study more broadly: Researchers got acute and convalescent COVID-19 samples from the United States, Italy and Spain. T cells, B-cell-depleted T cells, or PBMCs provided the cDNA or gDNA that served as material.

Authors' data handling: Estimation of nucleated cell counts was performed using reference gene primer amplification. Repertoires were generated with immunoSEQ multiplex PCR, while TCRdb's copy carries only in-frame clones and drops some. That table furnishes V, J and clone size, whereas the DNA furnished D and trimming. Of 300,000 to 400,000 clones listed, 90% are singletons. The Seattle patients, enrolled during active infection, were followed longitudinally. CDR3 length: 14 residues. CDR1 is LGHNT and CDR2 is FRNRAP in the germline V gene. The germline V and J ends were trimmed by 1 base and 2 bases, with 8 bases remaining between them.

Sequenced: peripheral blood. This chain joins TRBV12-5 and TRBJ1-2, with D perhaps matching TRBD1 (6 bases). The receptor comes from a woman aged 25 to 39 with COVID-19, enrolled during active disease. The CDR3 protein is CASGLGGGNYGYTF. The CDR3 nucleotides are TGTGCTAGTGGTTTGGGAGGGGGAAACTATGGCTACACCTTC.